The 23 T cell receptor beta chains in this list originate from one sample, sequenced in a study of T cell responses to AZD1222 COVID-19 vaccine. TCRdb keeps only in-frame clones here, not all; method: immunoSEQ multiplex PCR. In the table there are 160,000 or so clones, about 92% of which are singletons. Sequencing used peripheral blood, obtained on day 0 of AZD1222 vaccination. The receptors derive from an adult in good health.

The gene calls are TRBV27 and TRBJ2-3; D is ambiguous. Trimming took off 4 bases at V and 5 bases at J, with 7 bases between the two ends. The CDR3 covers 12 residues. Germline V gene sequence: CDR1 MNHEY, CDR2 SMNVEV (reference sequence). DNA for the CDR3: TGTGCCAGCAGTTCTCTGGGAGATACGCAGTATTTT. Translated, it gives CASSSLGDTQYF.

The chain recombines TRBV6-4 with TRBJ1-6; D may be TRBD1 (5 bases). V gave up 6 bases and J gave up 8 bases, with 17 bases separating them. CDR1 is MRHNA and CDR2 is SNTAGT in the germline V gene. The CDR3 runs to 15 residues. The CDR3 region has the DNA TGTGCCAGCAGAAGGGACGAAGGTGGGGATTCACCCCTCCACTTT. It translates to CASRRDEGGDSPLHF.

The rearrangement links TRBV19 to TRBJ2-7, with 7 bases aligning to TRBD1. The CDR3 is 13 residues long. The trim removed 1 base at V and 4 bases at J, leaving 1 base unmatched. Germline V gene lookup returns CDR1 LNHDA and CDR2 SQIVND (reference sequence). This CDR3 is CASSIGDRYEQYF. The CDR3 bases are TGTGCCAGTAGTATAGGGGACAGATACGAGCAGTACTTC.

This sequence joins TRBV2 and TRBJ2-5; 10 bases are a match to TRBD1. Germline values: CDR1 SNHLY, CDR2 FYNNEI. The CDR3 consists of 13 residues. V lost 7 bases to trimming and J lost 3 bases; unmatched junction nucleotides: 2. CDR3 amino acids: CASTGTGEETQYF. The CDR3 region has the DNA TGTGCCAGCACCGGGACAGGGGAAGAGACCCAGTACTTC. Looking up the rest from reference TRBV2 and TRBJ2-5 gives the full variable domain: EPEVTQTPSHQVTQMGQEVILRCVPISNHLYFYWYRQILGQKVEFLVSFYNNEISEKSEIFDDQFSVERPDGSNFTLKIRSTKLEDSAMYFCASTGTGEETQYFGPGTRLLVL.

The genes are TRBV27 and TRBJ2-1, with 11 bases lining up with TRBD2. CDR3 length equals 16 residues. Germline CDR1 and CDR2: MNHEY and SMNVEV (reference sequence). With V trimmed by 5 bases and J by 7 bases, 10 bases remained unmatched. The CDR3 nucleotides read TGTGCCAGCAGTCCGGGACTAGCGGAGGCGGTGAATGAGCAGTTCTTC. It translates to CASSPGLAEAVNEQFF.

V is TRBV9 and J is TRBJ1-5, with D possibly TRBD1 on 5 matching bases. The CDR3 spans 15 residues. V lost 0 bases, J lost 9 bases, and 16 bases lay in between. CDR1 is SGDLS and CDR2 is YYNGEE in the germline V gene. CDR3 sequence (DNA): TGTGCCAGCAGCGTAGCTCCCGACCCAACAGGGCCCCAGCATTTT. Its translation: CASSVAPDPTGPQHF.

The V gene is TRBV29-1, the J gene TRBJ1-1; D is ambiguous. The ends were cut back, 0 bases at V and 4 bases at J, with 3 bases in the middle. The CDR3 loop spans 11 amino acids. The germline V gene has CDR1 SQVTM and CDR2 ANQGSEA. This CDR3 reads CSVEEPTEAFF. The CDR3 nucleotides are TGCAGCGTTGAAGAACCCACTGAAGCTTTCTTT. The full variable domain, with the rest looked up from reference TRBV29-1 and TRBJ1-1, is SAVISQKPSRDICQRGTSLTIQCQVDSQVTMMFWYRQQPGQSLTLIATANQGSEATYESGFVIDKFPISRPNLTFSTLTVSNMSPEDSSIYLCSVEEPTEAFFGQGTRLTVV.

The V and J genes are TRBV18 and TRBJ1-1; D is uncertain. This CDR3 has 14 residues. Looked up from germline, CDR1 is KGHSH and CDR2 is LQKENI. Trimming removed 0 bases from V and 8 bases from J, with 13 bases in between. The CDR3: CASSPPGGRGEAFF. CDR3 in DNA: TGTGCCAGCTCACCACCGGGAGGACGAGGAGAAGCTTTCTTT.

The chain recombines TRBV5-4 with TRBJ2-5; D unresolved. Trimming stripped 1 base from V and 5 bases from J, with 9 bases between. The CDR3 runs to 13 residues. CDR1 SGHNT and CDR2 YYREEE come from the germline V gene (reference sequence). CDR3 nucleotide sequence: TGTGCCAGCAGCTTGAAAGGTGGGGAGACCCAGTACTTC. Protein product: CASSLKGGETQYF.

The rearrangement links TRBV7-9 to TRBJ2-7, with 8 bases fitting TRBD2. Germline V gene sequence: CDR1 SEHNR, CDR2 FQNEAQ (reference sequence). CDR3 length: 17 amino acids. Trimming cost V 3 bases and J 0 bases; bases outside gene matches: 10. The CDR3 DNA reads as TGTGCCAGCAGCTTCGAGACTAGCGTCTTCAGCTCCTACGAGCAGTACTTC. Translating it yields CASSFETSVFSSYEQYF.

As regards this clone: This sample includes further DNA sequences coding for the same CDR3. V is TRBV5-6 and J is TRBJ2-5; D call uncertain. The CDR3 is 13 amino acids. Germline CDR1 is SGHDT and CDR2 is YYEEEE. Trimming took off 2 bases at V and 4 bases at J, with 9 bases between the two ends. CDR3 protein: CASSLRNGETQYF. CDR3 coding DNA: TGTGCCAGCAGCTTACGAAATGGAGAGACCCAGTACTTC.

V usage is TRBV19 and J usage is TRBJ1-2; 8 bases line up with TRBD1. Trimming took 5 bases from V and 11 from J; bases not matched to a gene: 7. Germline V gives CDR1 LNHDA, CDR2 SQIVND (reference sequence). The CDR3 is 12 amino acids. The CDR3 here is CASSRTGFRYTF. CDR3 nucleotide sequence: TGTGCCAGTAGTCGGACAGGGTTCCGTTACACCTTC.

The V call is TRBV6-5, the J call TRBJ1-2; D may be TRBD1 (6 bases). This CDR3 has 15 amino acids. Germline V CDR1 and CDR2: MNHEY, SVGAGI. V was shortened by 6 bases and J by 3 bases, with 17 bases between the two germline ends. The DNA of the CDR3 is TGTGCCAGCAGAATCTACAGGGCGTCCGACTATGGCTACACCTTC. Translation gives CASRIYRASDYGYTF.

The chain combines TRBV7-9 with TRBJ2-1, with 9 bases that match TRBD2. V dropped 6 bases and J dropped 4; count of bases not matched to a gene: 4. There are 14 residues in the CDR3. Germline-derived CDR1 and CDR2 are SEHNR and FQNEAQ (reference sequence). The CDR3 loop reads CASRGLASYNEQFF. The CDR3 coding sequence is TGTGCCAGCAGGGGACTAGCCTCTTACAATGAGCAGTTCTTC.

By frequency in the sample, this clone is large (0.1 to 1%). The rearrangement uses TRBV27 and TRBJ2-7; the D gene could be TRBD1 or TRBD2 (5 bases each). Germline lookup yields CDR1 MNHEY and CDR2 SMNVEV (reference sequence). V lost 6 bases, J lost 0 bases, and 15 bases lay in between. CDR3 size: 15 residues. CDR3 amino acids: CASSPGRLDSYEQYF. The CDR3, as DNA: TGTGCCAGCAGCCCGGGACGGCTAGACTCCTACGAGCAGTACTTC.

The chain uses TRBV2 and TRBJ1-1, with D uncertain. Trimming cost V 3 bases and J 1 base, with 9 bases left between them. This CDR3 is built from 14 residues. Germline V gene lookup returns CDR1 SNHLY and CDR2 FYNNEI. The CDR3 loop is CASSDHMENTEAFF. As DNA, the CDR3 is TGTGCCAGCAGTGATCACATGGAGAACACTGAAGCTTTCTTT.

The gene calls are TRBV23-1 and TRBJ1-6; D uncertain. TRBV23-1 is known as an ORF, though its function is uncertain. The CDR3 extends over 13 amino acids. The V and J ends lost 3 bases and 11 bases respectively, with 11 bases between them. CDR3 DNA: TGCGCCAGCAGTCATCAAAGGCCCCCACCCCTCCACTTT. Amino acid sequence: CASSHQRPPPLHF.

The CDR3: CASGPAAPRFREQYF. The CDR3 DNA is TGTGCTAGTGGGCCCGCGGCCCCGAGGTTCCGCGAGCAGTACTTC. The rearrangement uses TRBV12-5 and TRBJ2-7; D remains unclear. V lost 6 bases, J lost 6 bases, and 21 bases lay in between. Germline CDR1 reads LGHNT; CDR2 reads FRNRAP. This CDR3 comprises 15 residues.

This chain links TRBV19 with TRBJ2-2; maybe TRBD2 (6 bases). Germline V gives CDR1 LNHDA, CDR2 SQIVND (reference sequence). Deletions cut 1 base from V and 1 base from J, with 10 bases between. The CDR3 totals 16 residues. The CDR3 here is CASSIAGGVNTGELFF. The CDR3 nucleotides are TGTGCCAGTAGTATAGCTGGCGGGGTGAACACCGGGGAGCTGTTTTTT.

V usage is TRBV5-6 and J usage is TRBJ2-2; D perhaps matches TRBD1 (5 bases). V was pared by 3 bases and J by 2 bases, with 11 bases between. This CDR3 has 15 amino acids. Germline assignment: CDR1 SGHDT and CDR2 YYEEEE. In nucleotides, the CDR3 is TGTGCCAGCAGCTGGTCAGGGCGCAACACCGGGGAGCTGTTTTTT. It yields the protein CASSWSGRNTGELFF.

This rearrangement joins TRBV29-1 to TRBJ1-1, with D unclear. Per germline, CDR1 SQVTM and CDR2 ANQGSEA. Trimming removed 5 bases at V and 6 bases at J, with 16 bases between. The CDR3 is 13 amino acids. CDR3 coding DNA: TGCAGCGTTTCCCTGGGGAGGGAGGCTGAAGCTTTCTTT. Protein: CSVSLGREAEAFF.

The rearrangement links TRBV15 to TRBJ2-7; 8 bases line up with TRBD1. After removal of 5 bases from V and 5 bases from J, the junction contained 8 bases not matched to a gene. The CDR3 contains 14 residues. Germline CDR1 and CDR2: LNHNV and YYDKDF (reference sequence). The CDR3 DNA follows: TGTGCCACCAGCGGCGGACAGGGACTCGACGAGCAGTACTTC. Translating it yields CATSGGQGLDEQYF.

V usage is TRBV3-1 (or the pseudogene TRBV3-2) and J usage is TRBJ1-2; D ambiguous. The CDR3 is 14 amino acids. With 1 base removed from V and 3 bases from J, the gap between germline ends came to 9 bases. Germline CDR1 reads LGHDT; CDR2 reads YNNKEL (reference sequence). The CDR3, as DNA: TGTGCCAGCAGCCAAGTGACGGGATACTATGGCTACACCTTC. It specifies CASSQVTGYYGYTF.